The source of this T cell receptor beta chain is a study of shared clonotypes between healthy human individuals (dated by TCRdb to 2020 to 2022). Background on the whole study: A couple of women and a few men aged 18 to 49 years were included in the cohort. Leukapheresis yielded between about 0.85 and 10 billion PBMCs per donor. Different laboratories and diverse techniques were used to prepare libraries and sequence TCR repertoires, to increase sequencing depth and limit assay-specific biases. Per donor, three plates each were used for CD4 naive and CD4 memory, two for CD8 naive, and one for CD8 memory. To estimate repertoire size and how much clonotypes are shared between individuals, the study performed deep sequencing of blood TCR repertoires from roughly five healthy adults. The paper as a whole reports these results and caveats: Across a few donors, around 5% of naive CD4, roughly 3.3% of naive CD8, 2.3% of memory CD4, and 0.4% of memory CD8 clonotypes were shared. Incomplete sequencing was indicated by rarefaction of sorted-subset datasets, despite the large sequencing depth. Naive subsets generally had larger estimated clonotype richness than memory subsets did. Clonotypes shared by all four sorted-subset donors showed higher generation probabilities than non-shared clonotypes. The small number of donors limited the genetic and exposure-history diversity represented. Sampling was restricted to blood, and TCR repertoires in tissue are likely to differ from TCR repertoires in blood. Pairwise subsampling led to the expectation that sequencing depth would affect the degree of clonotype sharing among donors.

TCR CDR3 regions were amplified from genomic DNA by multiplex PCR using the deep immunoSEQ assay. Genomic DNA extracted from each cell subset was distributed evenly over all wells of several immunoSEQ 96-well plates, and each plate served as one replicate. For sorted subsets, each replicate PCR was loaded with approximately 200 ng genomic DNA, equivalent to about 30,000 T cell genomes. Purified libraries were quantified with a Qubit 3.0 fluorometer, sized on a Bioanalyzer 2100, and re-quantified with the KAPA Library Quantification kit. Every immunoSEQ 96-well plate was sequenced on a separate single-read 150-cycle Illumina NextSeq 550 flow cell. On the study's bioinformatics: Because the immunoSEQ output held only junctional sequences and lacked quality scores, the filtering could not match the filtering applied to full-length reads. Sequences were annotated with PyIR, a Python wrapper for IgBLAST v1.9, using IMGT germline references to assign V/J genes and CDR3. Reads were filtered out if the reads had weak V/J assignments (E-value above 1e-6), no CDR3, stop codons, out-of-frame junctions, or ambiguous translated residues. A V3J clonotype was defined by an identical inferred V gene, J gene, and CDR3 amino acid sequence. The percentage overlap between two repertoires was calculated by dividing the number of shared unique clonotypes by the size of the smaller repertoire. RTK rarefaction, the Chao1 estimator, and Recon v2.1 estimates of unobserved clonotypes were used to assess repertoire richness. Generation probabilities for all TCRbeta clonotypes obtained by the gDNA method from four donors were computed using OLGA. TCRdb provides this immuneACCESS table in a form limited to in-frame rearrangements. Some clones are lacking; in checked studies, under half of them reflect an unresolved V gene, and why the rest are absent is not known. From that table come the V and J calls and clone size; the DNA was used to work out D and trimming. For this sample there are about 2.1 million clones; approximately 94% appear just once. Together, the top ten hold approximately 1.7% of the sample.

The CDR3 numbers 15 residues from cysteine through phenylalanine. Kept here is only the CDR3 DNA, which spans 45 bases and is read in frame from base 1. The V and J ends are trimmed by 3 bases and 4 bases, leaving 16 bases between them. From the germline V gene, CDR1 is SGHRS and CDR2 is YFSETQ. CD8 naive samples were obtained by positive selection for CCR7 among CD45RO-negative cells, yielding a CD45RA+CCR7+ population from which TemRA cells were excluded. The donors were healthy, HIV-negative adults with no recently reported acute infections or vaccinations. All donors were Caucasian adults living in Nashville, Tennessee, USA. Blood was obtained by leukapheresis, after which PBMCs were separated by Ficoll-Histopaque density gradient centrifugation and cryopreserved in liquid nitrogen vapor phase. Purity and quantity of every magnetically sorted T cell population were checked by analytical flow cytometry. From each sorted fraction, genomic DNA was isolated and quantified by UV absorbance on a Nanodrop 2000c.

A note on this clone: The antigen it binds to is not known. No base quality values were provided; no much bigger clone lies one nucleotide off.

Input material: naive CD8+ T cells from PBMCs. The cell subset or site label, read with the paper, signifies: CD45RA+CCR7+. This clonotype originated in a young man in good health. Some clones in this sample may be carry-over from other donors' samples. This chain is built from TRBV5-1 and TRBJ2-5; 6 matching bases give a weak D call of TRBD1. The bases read TGCGCCAGCAGCTGGGAAGGGGGTTCGGGAGAGACCCAGTACTTC. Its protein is CASSWEGGSGETQYF.